Below are 14 T cell receptor beta chains sequenced from a single sample in a study of blood T cell repertoires in COVID-19. Assay: immunoSEQ multiplex PCR; the TCRdb copy retains only in-frame clones and omits some. Found here are about 110,000 clones, 75% to 90% of them singletons; the top ten hold around a sixth. Specimen: peripheral blood. All receptors come from a woman in her sixties or seventies with acute or convalescent COVID-19.

This chain links TRBV24-1 with TRBJ2-1, with D unresolved. The germline CDR1 and CDR2 sequences are KGHDR and SFDVKD. The CDR3 consists of 14 residues. V gave up 8 bases and J gave up 10 bases, with 20 bases separating them. This chain's CDR3 is CATMTSHRRGEQFF. CDR3 sequence (DNA): TGTGCCACCATGACGTCCCACCGCCGAGGAGAGCAGTTCTTC.

The V call is TRBV28, the J call TRBJ1-2, with D possibly being TRBD1 (6 bases). V lost 9 bases and J lost 8, with 25 bases in between. Germline V gene data show CDR1 as MDHEN and CDR2 as SYDVKM. The CDR3 extends over 15 amino acids. The CDR3 here is CASTDDRTGLMGYTF. CDR3 nucleotide sequence: TGTGCCAGTACGGACGACAGGACGGGCCTGATGGGCTACACCTTC.

V is TRBV7-9 and J is TRBJ2-5; D not certain. Looked up from germline, CDR1 is SEHNR and CDR2 is FQNEAQ (reference sequence). Trimming shortened V by 7 bases and J by 2 bases, and 11 bases separated the two germline ends. This CDR3 region has 13 residues. The CDR3: CASNPLPQETQYF. CDR3 sequence (DNA): TGTGCCAGCAACCCACTGCCGCAAGAGACCCAGTACTTC.

The CDR3 nucleotides are TGTGCCACCAGTGAGGAACCTACAGGGAAAGGCTACACCTTC. Residues: CATSEEPTGKGYTF. This sequence joins TRBV24-1 and TRBJ1-2, with TRBD1 as a possible D gene (6 bases). The CDR3 has 14 amino acids. Germline values: CDR1 KGHDR, CDR2 SFDVKD. Trimming stripped 4 bases from V and 8 bases from J, with 16 bases between.

The table lists this clone with a few counts. The sample carries other DNA sequences with the same CDR3. The rearrangement joins TRBV6-5 to TRBJ1-5; D possibly corresponds to TRBD1 (6 bases). The CDR3 runs to 14 residues. The germline V gene encodes CDR1 MNHEY and CDR2 SVGAGI. The germline V and J ends were trimmed by 6 bases and 1 base, with 10 bases remaining between them. The CDR3 spells CASRGQGSNQPQHF. In DNA form, the CDR3 reads TGTGCCAGCAGGGGCCAGGGGAGCAATCAGCCCCAGCATTTT.

The V call is TRBV6-9, the J call TRBJ2-7; D is possibly TRBD2 (5 bases). Trimming left V 3 bases short and J 7 bases short, with 19 bases between. This CDR3 contains 15 residues. Germline CDR1 and CDR2: MNHGY and SVAAGI. The DNA for the CDR3 is TGTGCCAGCAGTTACGGTAGTGCTGCGGGTAGGGAGCAGTACTTC. Protein: CASSYGSAAGREQYF.

This chain connects TRBV7-9 to TRBJ2-2, with D perhaps matching TRBD2 (6 bases). Trimming left V 3 bases short and J 6 bases short, with 8 bases between. CDR3 length: 13 residues. The V gene's germline CDR1 is SEHNR and CDR2 FQNEAQ (reference sequence). CDR3 region: CASSFGGSGELFF. In DNA, the CDR3 is TGTGCCAGCAGCTTTGGAGGGTCCGGGGAGCTGTTTTTT.

The sample holds one count of this clone. Mismatch with germline at one junction end may stem from a read error. The gene calls are TRBV11-2 and TRBJ1-6; the D gene is possibly TRBD1 (5 bases). CDR3 size: 14 residues. The germline CDR1 and CDR2 sequences are SGHAT and FQNNGV. As DNA, the CDR3 is TGTGCCAGCAGCCTAGACAGCTATAATTCACCCCTCCACTTT. Residues: CASSLDSYNSPLHF.

A single count supports this clone. The chain has TRBV7-3 and TRBJ2-2; TRBD2 agrees at 14 bases. Trimming took 4 bases from V and 5 from J; bases not matched to a gene: 3. The CDR3 extends over 16 amino acids. Germline CDR1 SGHTA, CDR2 FQGTGA. In DNA form, the CDR3 reads TGTGCCAGCAGCTACGGACTAGCGGGAGGTACCGGGGAGCTGTTTTTT. Amino acid sequence: CASSYGLAGGTGELFF.

The gene calls are TRBV29-1 and TRBJ1-1; maybe TRBD1 (5 bases). This CDR3 region has 13 residues. Germline CDR1 reads SQVTM; CDR2 reads ANQGSEA. The V gene lost 5 bases and the J gene lost 0 bases, with 10 bases spanning the gap. The CDR3 sequence: CSVSGLMNTEAFF. In DNA form, the CDR3 reads TGCAGCGTTTCGGGACTTATGAACACTGAAGCTTTCTTT.

This clone was counted a single time. This chain joins TRBV30 and TRBJ2-7, with TRBD1 as a possible D gene (6 bases). V was shortened by 4 bases and J by 8 bases, with 15 bases between the two germline ends. Germline CDR1 and CDR2: GTSNPN and SVGIG (reference sequence). CDR3 length: 12 amino acids. Here the CDR3 DNA reads TGTGCCTGGAACCGGCGACAGGATCAGCAGTACTTC. Translated, it gives CAWNRRQDQQYF.

The rearrangement uses TRBV18 and TRBJ1-6, with TRBD1 identical over 8 bases. V gave up 2 bases and J gave up 9 bases; unmatched junction bases: 6. This CDR3 has 15 amino acids. Germline CDR1 KGHSH, CDR2 LQKENI. CDR3 in DNA: TGTGCCAGCTCACCATCAGCAGGGGGCCCTTCACCCCTCCACTTT. Translation gives CASSPSAGGPSPLHF.

V and J are TRBV4-3 and TRBJ1-6; D is possibly TRBD1 (6 bases). Germline V gene lookup returns CDR1 LGHNA and CDR2 YSLEER. The CDR3 loop spans 15 amino acids. Trimming left V 1 base short and J 9 bases short, with 13 bases between. CDR3 sequence (DNA): TGCGCCAGCAGCCAAGGGACAGAGCTATTTTCACCCCTCCACTTT. Protein product: CASSQGTELFSPLHF.

This clone was recorded only once. V is TRBV28 and J is TRBJ2-7, with 8 bases lining up with TRBD1. Germline V CDR1 and CDR2: MDHEN, SYDVKM. The CDR3 consists of 14 residues. Germline trimming cut 5 bases from V and 3 bases from J; bases unmatched to any gene: 6. CDR3: CASSLGQGHYEQYF. In DNA form, the CDR3 reads TGTGCCAGCAGTCTAGGACAGGGACACTACGAGCAGTACTTC. Together with reference TRBV28 and TRBJ2-7, the CDR3 gives the full variable domain: DVKVTQSSRYLVKRTGEKVFLECVQDMDHENMFWYRQDPGLGLRLIYFSYDVKMKEKGDIPEGYSVSREKKERFSLILESASTNQTSMYLCASSLGQGHYEQYFGPGTRLTVT.